The 27 T cell receptor beta chains below all came from one sample that was sequenced in a study of pediatric ulcerative colitis. TCRdb's table, derived via immunoSEQ multiplex PCR, lists solely in-frame clones and lacks some. The table lists 45,000 to 55,000 clones, about 79% of them singletons, with about 4% in the top ten. Rectal tissue came from one to two pinch biopsies taken at colonoscopy. Sequenced: gut tissue. The receptors originated from a girl aged 10 to 17 with moderate ulcerative colitis.

This rearrangement joins TRBV7-9 to TRBJ2-3; 11 bases are shared with TRBD2. V shed 3 bases and J 6 bases; nucleotides not matched to a gene: 2. The CDR3 loop spans 14 amino acids. Germline CDR1 reads SEHNR; CDR2 reads FQNEAQ (reference sequence). The CDR3 spells CASSFSGRADTQYF. The CDR3 DNA follows: TGTGCCAGCAGCTTTAGCGGGAGGGCCGATACGCAGTATTTT.

V gene TRBV29-1 combines with J gene TRBJ1-2; weak D call: TRBD1 (6 bases). Trimming cost V 4 bases and J 5 bases, with 11 bases left between them. The CDR3 extends over 12 amino acids. Germline CDR1 and CDR2: SQVTM and ANQGSEA. CDR3 protein: CSVGVRGYGYTF. DNA of the CDR3: TGCAGCGTTGGAGTCAGGGGTTATGGCTACACCTTC.

This clone has a handful of counts. The chain joins TRBV27 to TRBJ1-1; D is ambiguous. The CDR3 is 13 residues long. Trimming cost V 3 bases and J 1 base, with 6 bases left between them. Germline V gene data show CDR1 as MNHEY and CDR2 as SMNVEV (reference sequence). The CDR3 DNA reads as TGTGCCAGCAGTTTCGGGCAGAACACTGAAGCTTTCTTT. This sequence encodes CASSFGQNTEAFF.

The chain employs TRBV7-9 and TRBJ1-1; TRBD1 matches 8 bases. Unmatched junction bases numbered 7, after V lost 3 bases and J lost 4 bases. Germline CDR1 SEHNR, CDR2 FQNEAQ (reference sequence). This CDR3 region has 15 residues. The DNA of the CDR3 is TGTGCCAGCAGCTTGGGACAGGTTTCGCTCACTGAAGCTTTCTTT. It yields the protein CASSLGQVSLTEAFF.

The V call is TRBV4-2, the J call TRBJ2-1, with D perhaps TRBD1 or TRBD2 (5 bases each). CDR3 length equals 16 residues. Germline CDR1 is LGHNA and CDR2 is YNFKEQ. Trimming removed 3 bases at V and 5 bases at J, with 17 bases between. CDR3 protein: CASSHETGPRNNEQFF. The CDR3 DNA reads TGTGCCAGCAGCCATGAAACGGGACCCAGAAACAATGAGCAGTTCTTC.

The rearrangement links TRBV6-1 to TRBJ2-3; 7 positions agree with TRBD1. V was clipped by 6 bases and J by 3 bases; unmatched bases: 9. This CDR3 is built from 15 residues. Germline V gene data show CDR1 as MNHNS and CDR2 as SASEGT. CDR3 protein: CASSLRQGITDTQYF. CDR3 nucleotide sequence: TGTGCCAGCAGCCTCAGACAGGGTATTACAGATACGCAGTATTTT.

The gene calls are TRBV2 and TRBJ2-3, with D maybe TRBD1 (5 bases). With 5 bases removed from V and 1 base from J, the gap between germline ends came to 13 bases. There are 15 residues in the CDR3. Germline assignment: CDR1 SNHLY and CDR2 FYNNEI. The CDR3 spells CASSSPEGGTDTQYF. The CDR3 bases are TGTGCCAGCAGTTCTCCGGAAGGGGGCACAGATACGCAGTATTTT.

The chain uses TRBV5-1 and TRBJ1-4; 8 nucleotides line up with TRBD1. The CDR3 consists of 14 residues. With V trimmed by 3 bases and J by 8 bases, 6 bases remained unmatched. CDR1 and CDR2 (germline): SGHRS, YFSETQ. CDR3 region: CASSSGTGREKLFF. CDR3 DNA: TGCGCCAGCAGCTCCGGGACAGGTCGGGAAAAACTGTTTTTT. Looking up the rest from reference TRBV5-1 and TRBJ1-4 gives the full variable domain: KAGVTQTPRYLIKTRGQQVTLSCSPISGHRSVSWYQQTPGQGLQFLFEYFSETQRNKGNFPGRFSGRQFSNSRSEMNVSTLELGDSALYLCASSSGTGREKLFFGSGTQLSVL.

The chain recombines TRBV28 with TRBJ2-7, with D unresolved. Germline CDR1 is MDHEN and CDR2 is SYDVKM. The length of the CDR3 is 14 residues. The V gene lost 4 bases and the J gene lost 2 bases, with 12 bases spanning the gap. CDR3 sequence (DNA): TGTGCCAGCAGTTCCCCGCCGCAAGCCTACGAGCAGTACTTC. Translating it yields CASSSPPQAYEQYF. The whole variable domain, remainder taken from reference TRBV28 and TRBJ2-7, is DVKVTQSSRYLVKRTGEKVFLECVQDMDHENMFWYRQDPGLGLRLIYFSYDVKMKEKGDIPEGYSVSREKKERFSLILESASTNQTSMYLCASSSPPQAYEQYFGPGTRLTVT.

By sample fraction, this clone is medium-sized (0.01 to 0.1%). This chain connects TRBV5-4 to TRBJ2-2; no clear D gene. The CDR3 is 11 residues long. Trimming shortened V by 1 base and J by 7 bases, and 2 bases separated the two germline ends. From germline, CDR1 is SGHNT and CDR2 YYREEE (reference sequence). DNA for the CDR3: TGTGCCAGCAGCTTGTACGGGGAGCTGTTTTTT. Its protein is CASSLYGELFF. The full variable domain, its missing parts supplied by reference TRBV5-4 and TRBJ2-2, is ETGVTQSPTHLIKTRGQQVTLRCSSQSGHNTVSWYQQALGQGPQFIFQYYREEENGRGNFPPRFSGLQFPNYSSELNVNALELDDSALYLCASSLYGELFFGEGSRLTVL.

The chain is built from TRBV7-2 and TRBJ2-2; 7 bases are shared with TRBD2. Germline trimming cut 2 bases from V and 4 bases from J; bases unmatched to any gene: 7. In germline, CDR1 is SGHTA, CDR2 FQGNSA. The CDR3 is made up of 16 amino acids. This CDR3 reads CASSLFGGRATGELFF. Here the CDR3 DNA reads TGTGCCAGCAGCTTATTTGGCGGGAGAGCCACCGGGGAGCTGTTTTTT.

This rearrangement joins TRBV7-2 to TRBJ1-6; a weak D match, TRBD1 (5 bases). The CDR3 is 15 amino acids. Germline V lookup: CDR1 SGHTA, CDR2 FQGNSA. V lost 5 bases and J 11 bases, leaving 19 bases between the germline ends. DNA for the CDR3: TGTGCCAGCAGCCCCACAGGTGGCCGCCAACCACCCCTCCACTTT. This gives the protein CASSPTGGRQPPLHF. Full variable domain (rest looked up from reference TRBV7-2 and TRBJ1-6): GAGVSQSPSNKVTEKGKDVELRCDPISGHTALYWYRQSLGQGLEFLIYFQGNSAPDKSGLPSDRFSAERTGGSVSTLTIQRTQQEDSAVYLCASSPTGGRQPPLHFGNGTRLTVT.

CDR3 sequence reads: CATKSTYEQYF. Here the CDR3 DNA reads TGTGCCACCAAGTCGACCTACGAGCAGTACTTC. The V call is TRBV28, the J call TRBJ2-7; no reliable D call. Germline assignment: CDR1 MDHEN and CDR2 SYDVKM. V lost 10 bases to trimming and J lost 2 bases, with 9 bases between them. This CDR3 has 11 amino acids.

The chain uses TRBV27 and TRBJ2-7, with D perhaps matching TRBD1 or TRBD2 (5 bases each). V shed 2 bases and J shed 0 bases, with 14 bases lying between them. Germline V CDR1 and CDR2: MNHEY, SMNVEV (reference sequence). The CDR3 is 16 residues long. This chain's CDR3 is CASSLTSLGASYEQYF. The CDR3 coding sequence is TGTGCCAGCAGTTTAACGAGTCTCGGGGCCTCCTACGAGCAGTACTTC.

There are a few counts of this clone. The chain has TRBV19 and TRBJ1-6; no clear D. The V end was cut by 0 bases, the J end by 9 bases, with 6 bases between. Germline loops: CDR1 LNHDA, CDR2 SQIVND (reference sequence). The CDR3 loop spans 13 amino acids. CDR3 in DNA: TGTGCCAGTAGTATAGATAGGGTTTCACCCCTCCACTTT. Residues: CASSIDRVSPLHF.

The genes are TRBV27 and TRBJ2-3; no clear D. Trimming left V 1 base short and J 1 base short, with 12 bases between. The CDR3 is 16 amino acids. Germline-derived CDR1 and CDR2 are MNHEY and SMNVEV (reference sequence). The CDR3 nucleotides read TGTGCCAGCAGTTTATTGTCCCGGAAGGGCACAGATACGCAGTATTTT. Its protein product is CASSLLSRKGTDTQYF.

This chain uses TRBV6-6 with TRBJ1-4, with D possibly being TRBD1 (6 bases). Germline V gene data show CDR1 as MNHNY and CDR2 as SVGAGI (reference sequence). The ends were cut back, 7 bases at V and 8 bases at J, with 17 bases in the middle. The CDR3 extends over 14 amino acids. In nucleotides, the CDR3 is TGTGCCAGCATCTCGGACAGTCGTGGAGAAAAACTGTTTTTT. Protein sequence: CASISDSRGEKLFF.

The rearrangement uses TRBV29-1 and TRBJ2-2; 10 nucleotides align to TRBD2. The CDR3 covers 17 residues. V was clipped by 6 bases and J by 2 bases; unmatched bases: 12. The germline CDR1 and CDR2 sequences are SQVTM and ANQGSEA. CDR3 protein: CSVEFSGGPINTGELFF. DNA of the CDR3: TGCAGCGTGGAATTTAGCGGGGGGCCAATTAACACCGGGGAGCTGTTTTTT.

The V call is TRBV11-2, the J call TRBJ2-1; TRBD2 matches at 8 bases. The CDR3 contains 15 residues. CDR1 and CDR2 (germline): SGHAT, FQNNGV. Trimming cost V 6 bases and J 3 bases; bases outside gene matches: 7. The CDR3 DNA is TGTGCCAGCAGACAAAGCGGGAGCCGCTACAATGAGCAGTTCTTC. It specifies CASRQSGSRYNEQFF. Drawing the rest from reference TRBV11-2 and TRBJ2-1, the complete variable domain is EAGVAQSPRYKIIEKRQSVAFWCNPISGHATLYWYQQILGQGPKLLIQFQNNGVVDDSQLPKDRFSAERLKGVDSTLKIQPAKLEDSAVYLCASRQSGSRYNEQFFGPGTRLTVL.

The V call is TRBV10-3, the J call TRBJ2-4, with D possibly being TRBD2 (5 bases). Germline V gene sequence: CDR1 ENHRY, CDR2 SYGVKD. The V and J ends lost 5 bases and 3 bases respectively, with 23 bases between them. This CDR3 has 18 amino acids. The CDR3 here is CAISNPGYTDFGKNIQYF. CDR3 nucleotide sequence: TGTGCCATCAGTAACCCGGGGTATACGGATTTCGGCAAAAACATTCAGTACTTC.

The CDR3 here is CASRDSGTSGSHGELFF. CDR3 nucleotide sequence: TGCGCCAGCAGGGATAGTGGGACTAGCGGGAGTCACGGGGAGCTGTTTTTT. The J gene is TRBJ2-2, the V gene TRBV10-2, with TRBD2 identical over 14 bases. This CDR3 is 17 amino acids long. Germline CDR1 reads WSHSY; CDR2 reads SAAADI. V shed 6 bases and J 7 bases; nucleotides not matched to a gene: 10.

This chain connects TRBV7-2 to TRBJ2-1, with D unclear. The CDR3 is 16 residues long. Trimming took off 1 base at V and 0 bases at J, with 10 bases between the two ends. CDR1 is SGHTA and CDR2 is FQGNSA in the germline V gene. The chain's CDR3 is CASSLVASSSYNEQFF. The DNA of the CDR3 is TGTGCCAGCAGCTTAGTAGCCAGCAGCTCCTACAATGAGCAGTTCTTC.

The CDR3 DNA reads TGTGCCAGCAGCTTGGCAGGGGGACGCTCTGGAAACACCATATATTTT. Encoded protein: CASSLAGGRSGNTIYF. The rearrangement joins TRBV7-9 to TRBJ1-3; 7 bases line up with TRBD1. The CDR3 is 16 residues long. CDR1 is SEHNR and CDR2 is FQNEAQ in the germline V gene (reference sequence). The ends lost 3 bases at V and 0 bases at J; junction bases unmatched: 5.

This chain joins TRBV5-1 and TRBJ2-7, with D possibly matching TRBD2 (7 bases). Germline V gives CDR1 SGHRS, CDR2 YFSETQ. Deletions cut 2 bases from V and 3 bases from J, with 9 bases between. This CDR3 has 13 residues. The CDR3 region has the DNA TGCGCCAGCAGCTTAGGGGGGGACTACGAGCAGTACTTC. Translating gives CASSLGGDYEQYF.

This sequence joins TRBV25-1 and TRBJ1-1, with D perhaps matching TRBD1 (6 bases). This CDR3 has 15 residues. V lost 5 bases, J lost 3 bases, and 16 bases lay in between. Germline loops: CDR1 MGHDK, CDR2 SYGVNS. This CDR3 reads CASSQPGVGYTEAFF. The DNA of the CDR3 is TGTGCCAGCAGTCAACCAGGGGTAGGGTACACTGAAGCTTTCTTT.

The rearrangement joins TRBV11-2 to TRBJ1-3; D call uncertain. Germline CDR1 is SGHAT and CDR2 is FQNNGV. Trimming pared 4 bases from V and 0 bases from J, leaving 7 bases between. The CDR3 consists of 14 residues. The CDR3 DNA reads TGTGCCAGCAGCTCCCCCGGCTCTGGAAACACCATATATTTT. Its protein product is CASSSPGSGNTIYF.

The chain combines TRBV19 with TRBJ1-6; D is unresolved. The V end was cut by 5 bases, the J end by 9 bases, with 11 bases between. The CDR3 contains 13 residues. In germline, CDR1 is LNHDA, CDR2 SQIVND (reference sequence). For the CDR3, the DNA is TGTGCCAGTAGTCAACAGACTATTTCACCCCTCCACTTT. This codes for CASSQQTISPLHF.